This TCR beta chain is from a study of shared clonotypes between healthy human individuals. V shed 3 bases and J shed 4 bases, with 9 bases lying between them. This CDR3 has 13 residues. CDR1 SGHVS and CDR2 FNYEAQ come from the germline V gene. Assay: immunoSEQ multiplex PCR; the TCRdb copy retains only in-frame clones and omits some. The profile covers around 700,000 clones, with 74% appearing a single time and roughly 1.7% taken by the ten largest. This clone was recorded a few times. The clonotype was recovered from a woman aged 25-40 years in good health. The sequenced sample consisted of memory CD4+ T cells sorted from blood. The sample's subset: CD45RA-negative fraction. V and J are TRBV7-6 and TRBJ1-1, with no clear D. Here the CDR3 DNA reads TGTGCCAGCAGCTTTCGGGAGGCCACTGAAGCTTTCTTT. This translates into CASSFREATEAFF.